The sequence of this T cell receptor (beta chain) was determined in a study of cytomegalovirus exposure and HLA in healthy donors. 13 Jbeta primers and 60 Vbeta primers were used for the PCR. Only in-frame clones appear in the TCRdb table, and some are missing; sequencing was by immunoSEQ multiplex PCR. The sample records roughly 150,000 clones, about 80% being singletons. Comment on this clone: Its antigen is as yet unknown.

Findings and caveats of the study: Judged likely to be a sequencing artifact was a cluster of highly shared sequence variants.

The sample taken for sequencing was PBMCs. This sequence originates from a woman in her 40s in good health and CMV-seronegative.

For the CDR3, the DNA is TGTGCCAGCAGCTTCCAGGGGGGATCTTCACCCCTCCACTTT. Translating it yields CASSFQGGSSPLHF. This chain uses TRBV5-4 with TRBJ1-6, with 7 bases fitting TRBD1. Germline CDR1 SGHNT, CDR2 YYREEE (reference sequence). The CDR3 has 14 amino acids. Trimming at V came to 2 bases and at J to 9 bases, leaving 5 bases not matched to a gene.